A single sample is the source of the 30 T cell receptor beta chains below, sequenced in a study of cytomegalovirus exposure and HLA in healthy donors. A multiplex PCR was run with 60 Vbeta primers and 13 Jbeta primers. Assay: immunoSEQ multiplex PCR; the TCRdb copy retains only in-frame clones and omits some. The sample contains 160,000 or so clones, around 80% of which appear only once. Sequences were obtained from PBMCs. The receptors shown here come from a man aged 40-55 years in good health and CMV-seronegative.

There are a few counts of this clone. This chain links TRBV9 with TRBJ2-6; TRBD1 is a possible D gene (8 bases). Germline CDR1 is SGDLS and CDR2 is YYNGEE. Deletions cut 5 bases from V and 3 bases from J, with 18 bases between. The CDR3 runs 17 residues. CDR3: CASRGTTGGGGANVLTF. The CDR3 nucleotides read TGTGCCAGCAGGGGGACTACAGGGGGTGGTGGGGCCAACGTCCTGACTTTC.

This rearrangement joins TRBV19 to TRBJ2-2, with D possibly being TRBD1 (8 bases). There are 15 residues in the CDR3. V lost 7 bases and J lost 3, with 15 bases in between. Germline lookup yields CDR1 LNHDA and CDR2 SQIVND (reference sequence). The CDR3 DNA follows: TGTGCCAGTACCCTACAGGGGGGGGACACCGGGGAGCTGTTTTTT. Translating it yields CASTLQGGDTGELFF. Based on the CDR3 plus reference TRBV19 and TRBJ2-2, the full variable domain is DGGITQSPKYLFRKEGQNVTLSCEQNLNHDAMYWYRQDPGQGLRLIYYSQIVNDFQKGDIAEGYSVSREKKESFPLTVTSAQKNPTAFYLCASTLQGGDTGELFFGEGSRLTVL.

The chain carries TRBV30 and TRBJ1-2, with a weak D call TRBD1 (5 bases). Trimming took off 3 bases at V and 4 bases at J, with 15 bases between the two ends. The length of the CDR3 is 14 residues. Germline V lookup: CDR1 GTSNPN, CDR2 SVGIG (reference sequence). The CDR3 region has the DNA TGTGCCTGGAGGCCCGGGGGACTTTTCTATGGCTACACCTTC. Amino acid sequence: CAWRPGGLFYGYTF.

The chain uses TRBV4-2 and TRBJ2-4, with D maybe TRBD1 (6 bases). Per the germline V gene, CDR1 is LGHNA and CDR2 is YNFKEQ. V lost 0 bases to trimming and J lost 6 bases, with 21 bases between them. The CDR3 length is 18 residues. For the CDR3, the DNA is TGTGCCAGCAGCCAAGATTTTAGGACAGCAGCTCGGGGAAACATTCAGTACTTC. Protein: CASSQDFRTAARGNIQYF.

The CDR3 loop reads CASSFMGGGNEQFF. In nucleotides, the CDR3 is TGTGCCAGCAGCTTTATGGGGGGAGGCAATGAGCAGTTCTTC. The genes are TRBV7-9 and TRBJ2-1; D is possibly TRBD2 (6 bases). V shed 3 bases and J shed 6 bases, with 12 bases lying between them. CDR1 and CDR2 from the germline V gene are SEHNR and FQNEAQ (reference sequence). This CDR3 comprises 14 residues.

This sequence joins TRBV6-6 and TRBJ1-2, with 9 bases matching TRBD1. V shed 3 bases, J shed 6 bases, and the junction held 11 bases outside the gene matches. The CDR3 loop spans 16 amino acids. Germline V CDR1 and CDR2: MNHNY, SVGAGI (reference sequence). Here the CDR3 reads CASSYPLGQGKDGYTF. CDR3 DNA: TGTGCCAGCAGTTATCCCCTCGGACAGGGGAAGGATGGCTACACCTTC.

The chain has TRBV10-3 and TRBJ2-5, with D perhaps TRBD1 (6 bases). V lost 6 bases to trimming and J lost 2 bases, with 22 bases between them. From germline, CDR1 is ENHRY and CDR2 SYGVKD. The CDR3 contains 17 residues. The CDR3 DNA is TGTGCCATCAGAGAACAGGGTTCCGTCACCTCTCAAGAGACCCAGTACTTC. Amino acid sequence: CAIREQGSVTSQETQYF.

The chain joins TRBV19 to TRBJ1-1, with a weak D call TRBD1 (5 bases). V was shortened by 9 bases and J by 10 bases, with 15 bases between the two germline ends. The germline V gene encodes CDR1 LNHDA and CDR2 SQIVND (reference sequence). There are 11 residues in the CDR3. CDR3 residues: CASLHRGIAFF. The CDR3 region has the DNA TGTGCCAGCCTTCATAGGGGTATAGCTTTCTTT.

CDR3 nucleotides: TGTGCCAGCAGTTACTCGACGGGGAGGACTGAAGCTTTCTTT. This codes for CASSYSTGRTEAFF. V is TRBV6-5 and J is TRBJ1-1; D unresolved. The CDR3 covers 14 residues. V dropped 0 bases and J dropped 5 bases, with 10 bases sitting between them. The V gene's germline CDR1 is MNHEY and CDR2 SVGAGI.

A few counts support this clone. The chain links TRBV7-9 to TRBJ1-2, with TRBD1 matching over 12 bases. Germline V gene lookup returns CDR1 SEHNR and CDR2 FQNEAQ (reference sequence). This CDR3 has 17 residues. V shed 4 bases, J shed 2 bases, and the junction held 8 bases outside the gene matches. DNA of the CDR3: TGTGCCAGCAGCTGGCTCCGGGACAGGGGGCCGAACTATGGCTACACCTTC. This encodes CASSWLRDRGPNYGYTF.

This clone appeared a few times. The chain has TRBV20-1 and TRBJ2-5; TRBD2 aligns across 7 bases. This CDR3 spans 11 amino acids. With V trimmed by 8 bases and J by 5 bases, 5 bases remained unmatched. CDR1 DFQATT and CDR2 SNEGSKA come from the germline V gene (reference sequence). CDR3 coding DNA: TGCAGTCCCGGACTAGAGGAGACCCAGTACTTC. It is translated as CSPGLEETQYF.

J is TRBJ2-7 and V is TRBV11-2, with D possibly TRBD1 on 5 matching bases. Germline V gene lookup returns CDR1 SGHAT and CDR2 FQNNGV. The V gene lost 8 bases and the J gene lost 4 bases, with 18 bases spanning the gap. The CDR3 consists of 14 residues. The CDR3 region has the DNA TGTGCCAGCTACCTAGGGGCAGGTCAATACGAGCAGTACTTC. Translated: CASYLGAGQYEQYF.

This clone was observed a few times. V usage is TRBV5-1 and J usage is TRBJ2-7; a possible D gene is TRBD2 (7 bases). V was pared by 5 bases and J by 3 bases, with 15 bases between. This CDR3 spans 14 amino acids. Per germline, CDR1 SGHRS and CDR2 YFSETQ. CDR3 region: CASSSGGQVYEQYF. Here the CDR3 DNA reads TGCGCCAGCAGTTCGGGGGGCCAAGTCTACGAGCAGTACTTC.

This clone was seen just once. V usage is TRBV7-9 and J usage is TRBJ2-7; tentative D call: TRBD1 (6 bases). V shed 8 bases and J shed 0 bases, with 11 bases lying between them. The CDR3 contains 13 residues. CDR1 is SEHNR, CDR2 FQNEAQ, per germline (reference sequence). CDR3 sequence reads: CASGQGTSYEQYF. CDR3 coding DNA: TGTGCCAGCGGTCAGGGGACCTCCTACGAGCAGTACTTC. The full variable domain, in which reference TRBV7-9 and TRBJ2-7 provide the parts outside the CDR3, is DTGVSQNPRHKITKRGQNVTFRCDPISEHNRLYWYRQTLGQGPEFLTYFQNEAQLEKSRLLSDRFSAERPKGSFSTLEIQRTEQGDSAMYLCASGQGTSYEQYFGPGTRLTVT.

The rearrangement links TRBV5-4 to TRBJ1-1; the D gene is possibly TRBD1 (5 bases). V was cut by 2 bases and J by 1 base, with 12 bases left in between. Germline lookup yields CDR1 SGHNT and CDR2 YYREEE (reference sequence). The CDR3 sequence is 15 residues long. CDR3 in DNA: TGTGCCAGCAGCTTTCAAGGGGCCCCGAACACTGAAGCTTTCTTT. As protein: CASSFQGAPNTEAFF.

V and J are TRBV13 and TRBJ1-3, with TRBD1 matching 9 bases. CDR3 length equals 15 residues. Germline assignment: CDR1 PRHDT and CDR2 FYEKMQ (reference sequence). The trim removed 7 bases at V and 3 bases at J, leaving 7 bases unmatched. The CDR3 loop reads CASNLGQGSGNTIYF. The CDR3 bases are TGTGCCAGCAACCTGGGACAGGGAAGTGGAAACACCATATATTTT.

This rearrangement joins TRBV30 to TRBJ2-1; 8 bases match TRBD2. Per germline, CDR1 GTSNPN and CDR2 SVGIG (reference sequence). This CDR3 is built from 14 residues. The V segment lost 4 bases and the J segment 15 bases; nucleotides outside the gene matches: 17. The CDR3, as DNA: TGTGCCTGGAAGGAACCCGGACTAGCCCCGAGGGTGTTCTTC. Translation: CAWKEPGLAPRVFF.

Note on this clone: The germline gene is not matched at one end of the junction; a read error may be the cause. This chain joins TRBV11-3 and TRBJ1-1; D is perhaps TRBD1 (6 bases). This CDR3 has 13 amino acids. CDR1 is SGHNT, CDR2 YENEEA, per germline. The CDR3 DNA reads TGTAGAATGCAGGGGTCGAAGAACGCTGAAGCTTTCTTT. This codes for CRMQGSKNAEAFF.

The V call is TRBV7-9, the J call TRBJ2-3; D gene unclear. This CDR3 has 14 amino acids. The germline V and J ends were trimmed by 0 bases and 4 bases, with 8 bases remaining between them. Germline values: CDR1 SEHNR, CDR2 FQNEAQ (reference sequence). For the CDR3, the DNA is TGTGCCAGCAGCTTAGCCGATGGGCCAGATACGCAGTATTTT. Protein: CASSLADGPDTQYF.

The chain is built from TRBV6-6 and TRBJ1-4; D is possibly TRBD1 (5 bases). In germline, CDR1 is MNHNY, CDR2 SVGAGI (reference sequence). V was shortened by 2 bases and J by 6 bases, with 16 bases between the two germline ends. The CDR3 is 16 amino acids. In DNA form, the CDR3 reads TGTGCCAGCAGTTACAAACCGACAGAAGGTGATGAAAAACTGTTTTTT. Protein sequence: CASSYKPTEGDEKLFF.

This chain uses TRBV5-4 with TRBJ2-5, with 16 bases identical to TRBD2. The CDR3 has 17 amino acids. V dropped 4 bases and J dropped 4; count of bases not matched to a gene: 7. CDR1 SGHNT and CDR2 YYREEE come from the germline V gene (reference sequence). CDR3 loop: CASSPGTSGGARETQYF. In DNA form, the CDR3 reads TGTGCCAGCAGCCCCGGGACTAGCGGGGGGGCCCGAGAGACCCAGTACTTC.

As for this clone: A read error may produce the germline difference seen at one junction end. The rearrangement joins TRBV12-5 to TRBJ2-7; 9 positions agree with TRBD2. From germline, CDR1 is LGHNT and CDR2 FRNRAP. The CDR3 runs 13 residues. For the CDR3, the DNA is TGTGCTGGTGGCCACGGGACTAGCTCCGAGCAGTACTTC. This encodes CAGGHGTSSEQYF.

The chain couples TRBV5-4 to TRBJ1-2; no definite D call. Germline V CDR1 and CDR2: SGHNT, YYREEE (reference sequence). Between the trimmed V and J ends, which lost 0 bases and 5 bases, there was a span of 11 bases. This CDR3 has 14 residues. The CDR3 region has the DNA TGTGCCAGCAGCTTGGAGGTGGGGAGGTATGGCTACACCTTC. Protein: CASSLEVGRYGYTF.

A word on this clone: This sample also contains other DNA sequences that code for the same CDR3. The chain combines TRBV5-1 with TRBJ1-1; the match to TRBD1 covers 8 bases. CDR3 size: 15 residues. The V segment lost 4 bases and the J segment 0 bases; nucleotides outside the gene matches: 5. Germline CDR1 reads SGHRS; CDR2 reads YFSETQ. The CDR3 sequence is CASSPDRGLNTEAFF. The DNA for the CDR3 is TGCGCCAGCAGCCCTGACAGGGGATTGAACACTGAAGCTTTCTTT. Based on the CDR3 plus reference TRBV5-1 and TRBJ1-1, the full variable domain is KAGVTQTPRYLIKTRGQQVTLSCSPISGHRSVSWYQQTPGQGLQFLFEYFSETQRNKGNFPGRFSGRQFSNSRSEMNVSTLELGDSALYLCASSPDRGLNTEAFFGQGTRLTVV.

The chain combines TRBV4-1 with TRBJ1-4; D is unclear. The CDR3 is 11 residues long. V was shortened by 1 base and J by 11 bases, with 5 bases between the two germline ends. Per the germline V gene, CDR1 is MGHRA and CDR2 is YSYEKL. The CDR3 DNA reads as TGCGCCAGCAGCCAAGCTGCGAAACTGTTTTTT. This gives the protein CASSQAAKLFF.

A single count supports this clone. CDR3 DNA: TGCGCCAGCAGCCCCTTATCGAACACTGAAGCTTTCTTT. Its protein product is CASSPLSNTEAFF. This chain connects TRBV5-1 to TRBJ1-1; no firm D call. In germline, CDR1 is SGHRS, CDR2 YFSETQ. The CDR3 is 13 amino acids. V dropped 4 bases and J dropped 1 base, with 8 bases sitting between them.

This rearrangement joins TRBV4-2 to TRBJ2-5; possibly TRBD2 for D (7 bases). Germline V gene sequence: CDR1 LGHNA, CDR2 YNFKEQ. CDR3 length: 16 residues. V lost 0 bases to trimming and J lost 5 bases, with 16 bases between them. In DNA, the CDR3 is TGTGCCAGCAGCCAAGAGTGGGGGGGGCGGTTCGAGACCCAGTACTTC. The encoded protein is CASSQEWGGRFETQYF.

V usage is TRBV28 and J usage is TRBJ2-7, with TRBD2 matching 11 bases. The CDR3 loop spans 14 amino acids. V dropped 6 bases and J dropped 5; count of bases not matched to a gene: 6. The germline V gene has CDR1 MDHEN and CDR2 SYDVKM. As DNA, the CDR3 is TGTGCCAGCAGACTAGCGGGGGCCCACAACGAGCAGTACTTC. Translation gives CASRLAGAHNEQYF.

This clone was seen only a few times. The chain employs TRBV2 and TRBJ2-7; D possibly corresponds to TRBD2 (7 bases). CDR1 and CDR2 from the germline V gene are SNHLY and FYNNEI. This CDR3 spans 15 amino acids. V shed 4 bases and J shed 2 bases, with 15 bases lying between them. CDR3 region: CASSAEGGATYEQYF. CDR3 nucleotides: TGTGCCAGCAGTGCCGAGGGGGGGGCGACCTACGAGCAGTACTTC.

The chain has TRBV11-3 and TRBJ1-6; TRBD1 might be the D (6 bases). CDR1 is SGHNT, CDR2 YENEEA, per germline. The CDR3 totals 14 residues. Trimming took off 5 bases at V and 8 bases at J, with 13 bases between the two ends. Written as DNA, the CDR3 is TGTGCCAGCAGCCGGATCAACAGGGATTCACCCCTCCACTTT. This encodes CASSRINRDSPLHF.